Below are 16 T cell receptor beta chains sequenced from a single sample in a study of cytomegalovirus exposure and HLA in healthy donors. A multiplex PCR was run with 60 Vbeta primers and 13 Jbeta primers. Some clones are missing from TCRdb's copy, which holds only in-frame ones; the method was immunoSEQ multiplex PCR. The repertoire includes fewer than 110,000 clones, about 80% of them detected once, and around 4.4% sits in the top ten. The sample comprised PBMCs. The source is a man aged 35 to 55 in good health and CMV-seronegative.

This clone has only a few counts. This chain uses TRBV7-7 with TRBJ1-4, with 7 bases matching TRBD1. Germline V gene data show CDR1 as SSHAT and CDR2 as FNYEAQ (reference sequence). This CDR3 is built from 15 residues. With V trimmed by 5 bases and J by 8 bases, 11 bases remained unmatched. CDR3 sequence reads: CASSHLDRAEEKLFF. In nucleotides, the CDR3 is TGTGCCAGCAGCCATCTCGACAGGGCGGAAGAAAAACTGTTTTTT. Supplemented by reference TRBV7-7 and TRBJ1-4, the full variable domain reads GAGVSQSPRYKVTKRGQDVTLRCDPISSHATLYWYQQALGQGPEFLTYFNYEAQPDKSGLPSDRFSAERPEGSISTLTIQRTEQRDSAMYRCASSHLDRAEEKLFFGSGTQLSVL.

The rearrangement uses TRBV5-4 and TRBJ1-1; D is unclear. The CDR3 contains 16 residues. Germline V gene sequence: CDR1 SGHNT, CDR2 YYREEE (reference sequence). Trimming cost V 0 bases and J 0 bases, with 12 bases left between them. The CDR3 here is CASSLGLGSLNTEAFF. The CDR3 DNA follows: TGTGCCAGCAGCTTGGGCTTGGGCAGCTTGAACACTGAAGCTTTCTTT.

The genes are TRBV20-1 and TRBJ2-7; D is perhaps TRBD1 (5 bases). The germline gives CDR1 DFQATT, CDR2 SNEGSKA (reference sequence). Trimming pared 3 bases from V and 6 bases from J, leaving 6 bases between. The CDR3 runs 10 residues. CDR3 nucleotide sequence: TGCAGTGCTAGGGGGCGCGAGCAGTACTTC. Translation: CSARGREQYF.

This rearrangement joins TRBV5-1 to TRBJ2-1; a weak D match, TRBD1 (5 bases). Trimming stripped 0 bases from V and 8 bases from J, with 12 bases between. Germline V gene sequence: CDR1 SGHRS, CDR2 YFSETQ. CDR3 length: 14 amino acids. The CDR3 is CASSLAGQGDEQFF. The CDR3 DNA follows: TGCGCCAGCAGCTTGGCCGGGCAGGGCGATGAGCAGTTCTTC.

V gene TRBV7-9 combines with J gene TRBJ1-1; unclear D gene. There are 15 residues in the CDR3. The V and J ends lost 0 bases and 0 bases respectively, with 8 bases between them. Germline V lookup: CDR1 SEHNR, CDR2 FQNEAQ (reference sequence). The chain's CDR3 is CASSLAGRLNTEAFF. The CDR3 DNA sequence: TGTGCCAGCAGCTTAGCGGGCAGATTGAACACTGAAGCTTTCTTT.

The V gene is TRBV10-1, the J gene TRBJ2-1; 10 bases line up with TRBD1. Trimming cost V 5 bases and J 7 bases; bases outside gene matches: 8. The CDR3 sequence is 15 residues long. Germline assignment: CDR1 WNHNN and CDR2 SYGVQD (reference sequence). In DNA, the CDR3 is TGCGCCAGCAGTTCCGGGACAGGGGAGACTAATGAGCAGTTCTTC. This gives the protein CASSSGTGETNEQFF.

The rearrangement uses TRBV5-6 and TRBJ2-5, with 13 bases that match TRBD2. The CDR3 runs to 15 residues. Germline V gene lookup returns CDR1 SGHDT and CDR2 YYEEEE. V gave up 4 bases and J gave up 7 bases; unmatched junction bases: 7. The CDR3 DNA follows: TGTGCCAGCAGCGGGACTAGCGGGGTGCCGGGGACCCAGTACTTC. It is translated as CASSGTSGVPGTQYF.

The chain employs TRBV7-9 and TRBJ2-1; TRBD1 matches at 8 bases. Germline V gene sequence: CDR1 SEHNR, CDR2 FQNEAQ (reference sequence). The trim removed 5 bases at V and 6 bases at J, leaving 12 bases unmatched. The CDR3 covers 16 residues. CDR3 sequence reads: CASSIGQGSGSNEQFF. CDR3 coding DNA: TGTGCCAGCAGCATAGGACAGGGTAGCGGATCCAATGAGCAGTTCTTC.

This clone came up a few times. This rearrangement joins TRBV5-8 to TRBJ1-1; tentatively, D is TRBD1 (5 bases). The CDR3 is 12 amino acids. The germline V gene encodes CDR1 SGHTS and CDR2 YDEGEE. Trimming removed 2 bases at V and 5 bases at J, with 7 bases between. The CDR3 here is CASSFSGTEAFF. CDR3 nucleotide sequence: TGTGCCAGCAGCTTCTCAGGGACTGAAGCTTTCTTT.

The CDR3 nucleotides read TGTGCCAGCAGTGACCTCGGGGGGGGGCCAAAGTACTTC. Translated, it gives CASSDLGGGPKYF. V usage is TRBV6-4 and J usage is TRBJ2-5; TRBD2 agrees at 8 bases. This CDR3 is 13 amino acids long. Germline CDR1 and CDR2: MRHNA and SNTAGT. Trimming took 2 bases from V and 12 from J; bases not matched to a gene: 8.

This clone was seen more than once but under ten times. This CDR3 is CASSFSTGGVFNIQYF. DNA of the CDR3: TGCGCCAGCAGCTTCTCGACAGGTGGGGTATTCAACATTCAGTACTTC. The chain uses TRBV5-1 and TRBJ2-4; D possibly corresponds to TRBD1 (6 bases). V was clipped by 2 bases and J by 7 bases, with 19 bases between them. The germline V gene has CDR1 SGHRS and CDR2 YFSETQ. CDR3 length equals 16 residues.

The rearrangement uses TRBV21-1 and TRBJ1-3; the D segment call TRBD1 is taken from the table without a DNA check. TRBV21-1 is a recognized pseudogene. CDR3 length: 18 residues. DNA for the CDR3: TGTGCCAGCAGCAAAAGGGGGACAGCCAGATCTTCTGGAAACACCATATATTTT. Its translation: CASSKRGTARSSGNTIYF.

The chain has TRBV11-3 and TRBJ2-3; maybe TRBD2 (5 bases). This CDR3 has 13 amino acids. The germline V gene encodes CDR1 SGHNT and CDR2 YENEEA. The V end lost 6 bases, the J end lost 5 bases, and 12 bases lay between the germline ends. CDR3 region: CASSRQGRDTQYF. The CDR3 coding sequence is TGTGCCAGCAGTAGGCAAGGGAGAGATACGCAGTATTTT.

The chain links TRBV10-1 to TRBJ2-3, with D possibly being TRBD2 (5 bases). From germline, CDR1 is WNHNN and CDR2 SYGVQD (reference sequence). The CDR3 has 15 amino acids. V shed 2 bases and J shed 2 bases, with 11 bases lying between them. The CDR3 DNA is TGCGCCAGCAGTGAGGAGGGAACTACCACAGATACGCAGTATTTT. Protein sequence: CASSEEGTTTDTQYF.

This clone was detected once. The CDR3 sequence: CASSPEKGRGFGETQYF. In DNA form, the CDR3 reads TGTGCCAGCAGCCCCGAAAAAGGGAGGGGTTTCGGAGAGACCCAGTACTTC. J is TRBJ2-5 and V is TRBV9, with 7 nucleotides matching TRBD2. The CDR3 is made up of 17 amino acids. J was trimmed by 4 bases and V by 4 bases; bases with no gene match: 16. Per germline, CDR1 SGDLS and CDR2 YYNGEE.

The rearrangement uses TRBV30 and TRBJ2-5; the D gene is possibly TRBD2 (6 bases). The CDR3 totals 12 residues. Trimming pared 8 bases from V and 0 bases from J, leaving 10 bases between. Per germline, CDR1 GTSNPN and CDR2 SVGIG (reference sequence). The CDR3 nucleotides read TGTGCCCGCGGGACGTACCAAGAGACCCAGTACTTC. As protein: CARGTYQETQYF. The full variable domain, rest sourced from reference TRBV30 and TRBJ2-5, is SQTIHQWPATLVQPVGSPLSLECTVEGTSNPNLYWYRQAAGRGLQLLFYSVGIGQISSEVPQNLSASRPQDRQFILSSKKLLLSDSGFYLCARGTYQETQYFGPGTRLLVL.